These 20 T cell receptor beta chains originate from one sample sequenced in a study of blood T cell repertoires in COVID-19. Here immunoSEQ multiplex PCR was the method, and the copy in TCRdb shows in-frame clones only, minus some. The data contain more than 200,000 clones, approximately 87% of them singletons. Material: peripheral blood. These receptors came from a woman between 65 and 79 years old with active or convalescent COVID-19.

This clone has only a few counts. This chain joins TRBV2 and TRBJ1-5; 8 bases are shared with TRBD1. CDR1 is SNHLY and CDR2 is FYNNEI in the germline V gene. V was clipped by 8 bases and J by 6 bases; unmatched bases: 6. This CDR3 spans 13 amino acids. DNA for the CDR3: TGTGCCAGCCTTGGACAGGGAGGTCAGCCCCAGCATTTT. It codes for CASLGQGGQPQHF.

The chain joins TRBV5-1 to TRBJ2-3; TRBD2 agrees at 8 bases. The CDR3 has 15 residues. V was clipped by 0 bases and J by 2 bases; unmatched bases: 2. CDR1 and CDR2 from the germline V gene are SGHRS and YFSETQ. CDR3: CASSLAGGDTDTQYF. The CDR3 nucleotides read TGCGCCAGCAGCTTGGCGGGGGGGGACACAGATACGCAGTATTTT.

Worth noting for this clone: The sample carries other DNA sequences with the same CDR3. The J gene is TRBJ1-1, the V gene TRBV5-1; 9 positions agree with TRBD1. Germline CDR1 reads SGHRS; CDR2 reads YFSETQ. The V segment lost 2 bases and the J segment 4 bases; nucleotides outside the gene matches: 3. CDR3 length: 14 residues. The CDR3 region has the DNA TGCGCCAGCAGCTTACAGGGGGCGGGCACTGAAGCTTTCTTT. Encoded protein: CASSLQGAGTEAFF.

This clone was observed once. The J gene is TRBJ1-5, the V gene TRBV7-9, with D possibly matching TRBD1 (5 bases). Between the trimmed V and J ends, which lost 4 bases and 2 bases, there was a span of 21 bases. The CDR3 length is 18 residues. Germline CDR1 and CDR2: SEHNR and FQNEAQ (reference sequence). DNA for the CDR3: TGTGCCAGCAGCTCTGACAGCCCCGCGATGTGGGGCAATCAGCCCCAGCATTTT. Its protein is CASSSDSPAMWGNQPQHF.

The CDR3, as DNA: TGCAGCACGACAGAGAGCTCCTACAATGAGCAGTTCTTC. Translated: CSTTESSYNEQFF. The V gene is TRBV29-1, the J gene TRBJ2-1, with D perhaps TRBD1 (5 bases). Per the germline V gene, CDR1 is SQVTM and CDR2 is ANQGSEA. V was trimmed by 8 bases and J by 0 bases, leaving 11 bases between them. CDR3 length: 13 amino acids.

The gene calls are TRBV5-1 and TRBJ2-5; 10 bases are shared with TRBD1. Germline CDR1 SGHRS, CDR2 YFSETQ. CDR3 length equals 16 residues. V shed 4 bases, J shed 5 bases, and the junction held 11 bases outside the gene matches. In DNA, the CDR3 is TGCGCCAGCAGCCAGCCGACAGGGGGCGCGGGGGAGACCCAGTACTTC. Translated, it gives CASSQPTGGAGETQYF.

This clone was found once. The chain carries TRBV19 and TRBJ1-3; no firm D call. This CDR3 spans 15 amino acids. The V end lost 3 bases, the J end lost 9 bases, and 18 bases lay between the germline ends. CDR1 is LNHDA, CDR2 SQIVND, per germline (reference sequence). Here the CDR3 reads CASSIGGGPEVTIYF. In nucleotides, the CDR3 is TGTGCCAGTAGTATTGGAGGCGGGCCGGAGGTCACCATATATTTT.

The CDR3 DNA follows: TGTGCCTGGGCTTTAGATTTCCGGGAGCTGTTTTTT. It is translated as CAWALDFRELFF. The chain combines TRBV30 with TRBJ2-2; D uncertain. Trimming cost V 5 bases and J 9 bases, with 13 bases left between them. Germline values: CDR1 GTSNPN, CDR2 SVGIG (reference sequence). The CDR3 consists of 12 residues.

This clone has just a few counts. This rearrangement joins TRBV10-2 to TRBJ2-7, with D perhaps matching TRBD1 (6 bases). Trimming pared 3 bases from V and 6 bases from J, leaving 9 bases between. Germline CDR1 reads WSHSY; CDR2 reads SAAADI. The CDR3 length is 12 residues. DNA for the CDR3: TGCGCCAGCAGTGAACAGGGACGCGAGCAGTACTTC. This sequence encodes CASSEQGREQYF.

The CDR3 nucleotides read TGTGCCAGTAGTCCACAGATCTTGGTTGAAAAACTGTTTTTT. Translation gives CASSPQILVEKLFF. The gene calls are TRBV19 and TRBJ1-4; D gene unclear. From germline, CDR1 is LNHDA and CDR2 SQIVND (reference sequence). The CDR3 has 14 amino acids. Trimming stripped 5 bases from V and 7 bases from J, with 14 bases between.

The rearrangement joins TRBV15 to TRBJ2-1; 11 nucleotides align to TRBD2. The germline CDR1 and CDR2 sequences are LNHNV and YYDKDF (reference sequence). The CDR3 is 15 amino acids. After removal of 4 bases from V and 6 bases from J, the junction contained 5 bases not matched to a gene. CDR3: CATSTGTSGSNEQFF. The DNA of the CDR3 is TGTGCCACCAGCACCGGGACTAGCGGATCCAATGAGCAGTTCTTC.

The CDR3 sequence: CASSLPGQIRSNQPQHF. In nucleotides, the CDR3 is TGCGCCAGCAGCTTACCGGGACAGATTCGTAGCAATCAGCCCCAGCATTTT. This chain joins TRBV5-1 and TRBJ1-5; 7 nucleotides match TRBD1. V lost 2 bases, J lost 0 bases, and 8 bases stayed unmatched. Per germline, CDR1 SGHRS and CDR2 YFSETQ. The CDR3 totals 17 residues.

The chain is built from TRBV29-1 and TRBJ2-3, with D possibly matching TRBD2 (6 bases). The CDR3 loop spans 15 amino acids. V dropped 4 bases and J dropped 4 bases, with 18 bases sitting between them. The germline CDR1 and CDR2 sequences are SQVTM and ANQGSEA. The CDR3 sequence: CSVAWGLHDPDTQYF. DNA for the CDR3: TGCAGCGTTGCGTGGGGACTCCACGACCCAGATACGCAGTATTTT.

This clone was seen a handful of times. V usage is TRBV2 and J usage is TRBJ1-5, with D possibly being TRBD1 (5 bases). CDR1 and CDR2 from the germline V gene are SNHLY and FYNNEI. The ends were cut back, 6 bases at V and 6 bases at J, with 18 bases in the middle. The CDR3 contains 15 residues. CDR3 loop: CASSPTVNTRQPQHF. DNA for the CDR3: TGTGCCAGCAGCCCGACAGTTAATACGCGTCAGCCCCAGCATTTT. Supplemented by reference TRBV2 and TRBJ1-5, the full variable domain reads EPEVTQTPSHQVTQMGQEVILRCVPISNHLYFYWYRQILGQKVEFLVSFYNNEISEKSEIFDDQFSVERPDGSNFTLKIRSTKLEDSAMYFCASSPTVNTRQPQHFGDGTRLSIL.

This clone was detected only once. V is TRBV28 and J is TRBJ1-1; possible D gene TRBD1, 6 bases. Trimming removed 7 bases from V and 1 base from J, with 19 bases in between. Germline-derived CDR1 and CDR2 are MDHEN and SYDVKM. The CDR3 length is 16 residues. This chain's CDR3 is CASTVPLGQSNTEAFF. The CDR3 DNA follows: TGTGCCAGCACCGTCCCCCTCGGACAGTCGAACACTGAAGCTTTCTTT.

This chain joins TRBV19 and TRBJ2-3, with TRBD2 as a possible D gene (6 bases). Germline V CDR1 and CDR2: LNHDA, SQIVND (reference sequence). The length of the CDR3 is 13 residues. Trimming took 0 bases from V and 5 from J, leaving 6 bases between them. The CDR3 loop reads CASSIEGGDTQYF. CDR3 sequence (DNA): TGTGCCAGTAGTATAGAGGGGGGAGATACGCAGTATTTT.

CDR3: CASSLSKGSGRVGDTQYF. CDR3 sequence (DNA): TGTGCCAGCAGCTTGTCGAAAGGAAGCGGGAGGGTAGGGGATACGCAGTATTTT. The chain employs TRBV11-2 and TRBJ2-3; the match to TRBD2 covers 10 bases. Losses at the gene ends were 3 bases for V and 6 bases for J; bases not matched to a gene: 15. The germline CDR1 and CDR2 sequences are SGHAT and FQNNGV. The CDR3 loop spans 18 amino acids.

Written as DNA, the CDR3 is TGTGCCAGCAGTGAATTAGGTGAAGGGGGCATCAATGGCTACACCTTC. This translates into CASSELGEGGINGYTF. The chain uses TRBV25-1 and TRBJ1-2, with TRBD1 matching 7 bases. The V segment lost 1 base and the J segment 6 bases; nucleotides outside the gene matches: 11. The CDR3 is made up of 16 amino acids. Germline V lookup: CDR1 MGHDK, CDR2 SYGVNS.

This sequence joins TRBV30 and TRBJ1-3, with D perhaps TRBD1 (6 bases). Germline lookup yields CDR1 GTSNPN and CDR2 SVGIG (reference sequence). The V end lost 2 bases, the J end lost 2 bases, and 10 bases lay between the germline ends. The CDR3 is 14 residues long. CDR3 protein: CAWSSGGAGNTIYF. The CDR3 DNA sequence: TGTGCCTGGAGTAGCGGGGGCGCTGGAAACACCATATATTTT.

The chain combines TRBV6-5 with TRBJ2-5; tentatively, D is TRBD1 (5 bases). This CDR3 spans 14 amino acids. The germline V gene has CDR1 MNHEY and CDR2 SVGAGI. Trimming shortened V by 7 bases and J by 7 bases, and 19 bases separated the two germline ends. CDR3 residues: CASTLPDPTGTQYF. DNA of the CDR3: TGTGCCAGCACTCTACCCGATCCTACAGGGACCCAGTACTTC.